Listed here is a single T cell receptor (beta chain). Its target is unknown. This record belongs to a study of cytomegalovirus exposure and HLA in healthy donors. The overall study: The platform used for the roughly 110 validation repertoires matched that of the 650 to 750 first-cohort repertoires, a later analysis reported. Findings of the study overall: There were a few CMV-associated chains whose specificity for CMV antigens was confirmed in vitro.

Sequenced by immunoSEQ multiplex PCR; TCRdb stores in-frame clones only, minus some. The table records 180,000 or so clones, about 89% of them present only once. Germline values: CDR1 MNHNY, CDR2 SVGAGI (reference sequence). Deletions cut 6 bases from V and 0 bases from J, with 18 bases between. The CDR3 has 16 amino acids. Material for sequencing was PBMCs. The V call is TRBV6-6, the J call TRBJ2-7; tentatively, D is TRBD1 or TRBD2 (5 bases each). The source is a man aged 25-45 years in good health and CMV-seropositive. The DNA for the CDR3 is TGTGCCAGCAGCCCAGGGAGAGCCGGGATCTCCTACGAGCAGTACTTC. Translation: CASSPGRAGISYEQYF.